The 15 T cell receptor beta chains reported below all come from one sample, sequenced in a study of T cell clonality in common variable immunodeficiency. TCRdb's table, derived via immunoSEQ multiplex PCR, lists solely in-frame clones and lacks some. The sample yields roughly 50,000 clones, without any singletons. Source material: peripheral blood mononuclear cells. These receptors were taken from a person between 18 and 70 years old in good health.

This clone was counted many times. Read data end 3 residues before the CDR3 end; the end is taken from the germline J gene. V and J are TRBV20-1 and TRBJ1-2, with a possible D match to TRBD1 (6 bases). Trimming stripped 3 bases from V and 2 bases from J, with 19 bases between. The germline V gene encodes CDR1 DFQATT and CDR2 SNEGSKA (reference sequence). CDR3 length equals 16 residues. Partial CDR3 DNA: TGCAGTGCTAGCAAAGGGGGGGGTATCCCAAACTATGGC. Amino acid sequence: CSASKGGGIPNYG. Given in full, the CDR3 is CSASKGGGIPNYGYTF.

The sample holds many counts of this clone. Read sequence stops 3 residues before the CDR3 end, and the germline J gene provides the missing end. The gene calls are TRBV28 and TRBJ2-7, with 9 bases lining up with TRBD1. The CDR3 totals 14 residues. Germline lookup yields CDR1 MDHEN and CDR2 SYDVKM. V trimming: 4 bases; J trimming: 5 bases; junction bases outside the gene matches: 6. The sequenced CDR3 bases are TGTGCCAGCAGTTCCGCGGACAGGGGACACGAG. Translation: CASSSADRGHE. The full-length CDR3 reads as CASSSADRGHEQYF.

In the case of this clone: The read ends 3 residues early relative to the CDR3; the germline J gene fills the gap. This chain uses TRBV5-5 with TRBJ2-7; TRBD2 matches 7 bases. CDR1 and CDR2 from the germline V gene are SGHKS and YYEKEE (reference sequence). The V and J ends lost 4 bases and 3 bases, in that order; junction bases with no gene match: 7. This CDR3 has 14 amino acids. The covered CDR3 bases are TGTGCCAGCAGCCCGAGCGGGAACTACTACGAG. Its translation is CASSPSGNYYE. Given in full, the CDR3 is CASSPSGNYYEQYF. Supplemented by reference TRBV5-5 and TRBJ2-7, the full variable domain reads DAGVTQSPTHLIKTRGQQVTLRCSPISGHKSVSWYQQVLGQGPQFIFQYYEKEERGRGNFPDRFSARQFPNYSSELNVNALLLGDSALYLCASSPSGNYYEQYFGPGTRLTVT.

This clone was observed at least ten times. The read comes to an end 3 residues before the CDR3 does, leaving the germline J gene to fill in the end. This chain uses TRBV5-4 with TRBJ2-1; the D gene is possibly TRBD2 (5 bases). V lost 0 bases and J 5 bases, leaving 9 bases between the germline ends. This CDR3 has 14 residues. Germline loops: CDR1 SGHNT, CDR2 YYREEE (reference sequence). The DNA read from the CDR3 is TGTGCCAGCAGCTTGGAGGTAGCGAACAATGAG. Protein: CASSLEVANNE. The complete CDR3 sequence is CASSLEVANNEQFF.

This clone has only a few counts. Read data end 3 residues before the CDR3 end; the end is taken from the germline J gene. V gene TRBV7-9 combines with J gene TRBJ1-5; 9 bases align to TRBD1. Germline assignment: CDR1 SEHNR and CDR2 FQNEAQ (reference sequence). The CDR3 covers 15 residues. Trimming took 5 bases from V and 6 from J; bases not matched to a gene: 8. The CDR3 region is CASSHPGQGSQPQHF. The CDR3 DNA, read in part, is TGTGCCAGCAGCCACCCGGGACAGGGTTCTCAGCCC. Using reference TRBV7-9 and TRBJ1-5 for the parts outside the CDR3, the full variable domain is DTGVSQNPRHKITKRGQNVTFRCDPISEHNRLYWYRQTLGQGPEFLTYFQNEAQLEKSRLLSDRFSAERPKGSFSTLEIQRTEQGDSAMYLCASSHPGQGSQPQHFGDGTRLSIL.

This clone was seen ten or more times. The read ends 3 residues before the CDR3 terminus; that terminus is restored from the germline J gene. The sample holds other DNA sequences that translate to the same CDR3. The chain uses TRBV29-1 and TRBJ2-2, with TRBD1 matching over 9 bases. From germline, CDR1 is SQVTM and CDR2 ANQGSEA. The CDR3 has 13 residues. The junction had 1 base not matched to a gene; V was cut back by 6 bases and J by 2 bases. This chain's CDR3 is CSVGQGNTGELFF. The CDR3 DNA, read in part, is TGCAGCGTGGGACAGGGAAACACCGGGGAG.

This clone was seen repeatedly, ten times or more. The read halts 3 residues ahead of the CDR3 end, with the missing end drawn from the germline J gene. The genes are TRBV5-6 and TRBJ2-7; 12 positions match TRBD2. J gave up 3 bases and V 3 bases, and 4 bases lay outside the gene matches. The CDR3 has 15 amino acids. Germline V CDR1 and CDR2: SGHDT, YYEEEE. This chain's CDR3 is CASSYATSGSYEQYF. The DNA read from the CDR3 is TGTGCCAGCAGCTATGCGACTAGCGGGAGCTACGAG.

This clone was detected ten times or more. The read terminates 3 residues before the CDR3 end, so the remaining end is supplied by the germline J gene. The rearrangement links TRBV13 to TRBJ2-1; 10 nucleotides align to TRBD2. V was pared by 6 bases and J by 6 bases, with 8 bases of the junction left unmatched. The germline V gene has CDR1 PRHDT and CDR2 FYEKMQ (reference sequence). The CDR3 is made up of 15 amino acids. CDR3 sequence: CASRSSGSTPNEQFF. Partial CDR3 DNA: TGTGCCAGCAGGTCTAGCGGGAGTACGCCCAATGAG.

In the case of this clone: The read stops 3 residues short of the end of the CDR3; the missing end is completed from the germline J gene. The rearrangement links TRBV6-1 to TRBJ1-2, with 8 positions matching TRBD1. The CDR3 contains 17 residues. Germline V gene sequence: CDR1 MNHNS, CDR2 SASEGT. Germline trimming cut 2 bases from V and 4 bases from J; bases unmatched to any gene: 12. The CDR3 reads CASSEHYGTGVGYGYTF. The covered CDR3 bases are TGTGCCAGCAGTGAACATTACGGGACAGGTGTAGGCTATGGC.

This clone was detected ten times or more. The missing CDR3 end, 3 residues past where the read stops, is filled in from the germline J gene. The V gene is TRBV29-1, the J gene TRBJ2-5; perhaps TRBD1 as D (7 bases). The V gene's germline CDR1 is SQVTM and CDR2 ANQGSEA. V lost 1 base, J lost 5 bases, and 26 bases lay in between. CDR3 length: 18 residues. CDR3 bases read: TGCAGCGTTGAAGTCATGGAGGGGGCGTTTGTTTTAGCGGAGACC. Its protein product is CSVEVMEGAFVLAET. The full CDR3 sequence reads CSVEVMEGAFVLAETQYF.

Note on this clone: The CDR3 is cut off 3 residues early in the read; its end comes from the germline J gene. The gene calls are TRBV19 and TRBJ1-4; 8 bases align to TRBD1. The CDR3 is 14 residues long. Per the germline V gene, CDR1 is LNHDA and CDR2 is SQIVND (reference sequence). V lost 9 bases to trimming and J lost 6 bases; unmatched junction nucleotides: 9. The part of the CDR3 DNA that was read is TGTGCCAGCCGCCAGACAGGGGTTTATGAAAAA. The encoded protein is CASRQTGVYEK. The whole CDR3 sequence is CASRQTGVYEKLFF.

This clone has a handful of counts. The read ends 3 residues before the CDR3 terminus; that terminus is restored from the germline J gene. J is TRBJ2-3 and V is TRBV19, with D tentatively TRBD1 (6 bases). CDR1 is LNHDA, CDR2 SQIVND, per germline (reference sequence). This CDR3 contains 15 residues. The CDR3 here is CASSISGDGGETQYF. The sequenced part of the CDR3 DNA is TGTGCCAGTAGTATTTCAGGGGATGGGGGAGAGACG.

The sample holds a few counts of this clone. The DNA ends 3 residues before the CDR3 does, and the rest of the CDR3 is filled in from the germline J gene. The gene calls are TRBV19 and TRBJ2-3; a possible D gene is TRBD1 (5 bases). V lost 7 bases and J lost 2, with 13 bases in between. Germline lookup yields CDR1 LNHDA and CDR2 SQIVND (reference sequence). The CDR3 spans 14 residues. The sequenced CDR3 bases are TGTGCCAGTAAATTTAGACAGTACACAGATACG. Translated, it gives CASKFRQYTDT. The whole CDR3 reads CASKFRQYTDTQYF.

For this clone: The sequenced fragment ends 3 residues before the CDR3 boundary, so the rest is inferred from the germline J gene. The chain has TRBV5-4 and TRBJ2-5, with D perhaps TRBD1 (5 bases). Germline V gene sequence: CDR1 SGHNT, CDR2 YYREEE (reference sequence). The CDR3 runs 15 residues. CDR3 residues: CASSLRSSGADTQYF. The CDR3 DNA, read in part, is TGTGCCAGCAGCTTGCGGTCGAGTGGGGCAGATACC.

This clone appeared a few times. Read data end 3 residues before the CDR3 end; the end is taken from the germline J gene. The chain employs TRBV29-1 and TRBJ1-2, with 8 positions matching TRBD1. The CDR3 is made up of 12 amino acids. Losses at the gene ends were 3 bases for V and 5 bases for J; bases not matched to a gene: 2. The V gene's germline CDR1 is SQVTM and CDR2 ANQGSEA. The CDR3 region is CSVDRGQYGYTF. The sequenced CDR3 bases are TGCAGCGTTGACAGGGGGCAATATGGC.